Below, 25 T cell receptor beta chains from the same sample are listed, as sequenced in a study of T-cell reconstitution after alpha-beta-depleted transplantation in children. Unique molecular identifiers were incorporated during preparation of the TCRbeta library. TCRdb called the PCR reads again in MiXCR, with one record for every CDR3 protein. The sample holds some 490,000 distinct CDR3 sequences, 12% seen once. Sequences were derived from PBMCs from the stem cell graft donor, sampled from the stem cell graft. The receptor set was obtained from a human donor who donated a stem cell graft to a child with combined immunodeficiency.

A few counts support this clonotype. The chain uses TRBV9 and TRBJ2-5; tentatively, D is TRBD1 or TRBD2 (5 bases each). The CDR3 covers 15 residues. V was shortened by 0 bases and J by 1 base, with 10 bases between the two germline ends. Per the germline V gene, CDR1 is SGDLS and CDR2 is YYNGEE. CDR3 coding DNA: TGTGCCAGCAGCGTAGTGGCCGGGACCCAAGAGACCCAGTACTTC. This sequence encodes CASSVVAGTQETQYF.

This clonotype was found many times. The chain has TRBV12-3 or TRBV12-4 and TRBJ2-3; tentatively, D is TRBD1 (5 bases). V was clipped by 2 bases and J by 2 bases, with 14 bases between them. The CDR3 totals 16 residues. Here the CDR3 reads CASSLTRALSTDTQYF. In DNA form, the CDR3 reads TGTGCCAGCAGTTTAACCAGGGCACTTTCCACAGATACGCAGTATTTT.

V is TRBV7-2 and J is TRBJ1-2, with a weak D call TRBD1 (5 bases). This CDR3 has 12 amino acids. Germline V lookup: CDR1 SGHTA, CDR2 FQGNSA. The CDR3: CAISGVDYGYTF. The CDR3 nucleotides are TGTGCAATATCGGGGGTTGACTATGGCTACACCTTC.

The chain has TRBV15 and TRBJ2-3; 10 bases match TRBD1. The CDR3 is made up of 14 amino acids. CDR1 and CDR2 from the germline V gene are LNHNV and YYDKDF (reference sequence). With 5 bases clipped from V and 6 bases from J, the junction kept 5 bases outside the gene matches. CDR3 DNA: TGTGCCACCAGCCGGGACAGGGGTTTGGATACGCAGTATTTT. This sequence encodes CATSRDRGLDTQYF.

To note about this clonotype: One base away lies a much larger clone, so this may be a sequencing read error. V is TRBV27 and J is TRBJ2-7, with 9 bases matching TRBD1. This CDR3 region has 17 residues. The V gene's germline CDR1 is MNHEY and CDR2 SMNVEV (reference sequence). CDR3 loop: CATSPTGGPGQPYEQYF. The CDR3 DNA reads as TGTGCCACCAGTCCGACAGGGGGACCGGGACAACCCTACGAGCAGTACTTC.

This clonotype was counted at least ten times. This chain connects TRBV12-3 or TRBV12-4 to TRBJ2-7; D is unclear. CDR3 length: 13 residues. Deletions cut 4 bases from V and 6 bases from J, with 13 bases between. CDR3 residues: CASSSRESREQYF. The DNA of the CDR3 is TGTGCCAGCAGTTCTAGGGAATCGCGCGAGCAGTACTTC.

The sample holds many counts of this clonotype. This chain links TRBV12-3 or TRBV12-4 with TRBJ2-7, with D possibly called TRBD1 or TRBD2 (5 bases each). Trimming took 6 bases from V and 6 from J, leaving 21 bases between them. This CDR3 is 15 amino acids long. The CDR3 coding sequence is TGTGCCAGCAGCAGTCCAGGGACCCTATTCAGCGAGCAGTACTTC. It codes for CASSSPGTLFSEQYF.

This clonotype was seen repeatedly, ten times or more. This rearrangement joins TRBV10-3 to TRBJ2-3; 13 bases match TRBD2. The CDR3 extends over 15 amino acids. V trimming: 8 bases; J trimming: 0 bases; junction bases outside the gene matches: 2. Germline V gene sequence: CDR1 ENHRY, CDR2 SYGVKD. The chain's CDR3 is CAIGLAGVSTDTQYF. CDR3 nucleotide sequence: TGTGCCATCGGACTAGCGGGGGTGAGCACAGATACGCAGTATTTT.

This clonotype has just a few counts. CDR3 sequence (DNA): TGTGCCAGCAGCACCCTGCCGGGATATGCAACAGATACGCAGTATTTT. Protein: CASSTLPGYATDTQYF. The rearrangement links TRBV3-1 to TRBJ2-3, with D perhaps TRBD2 (5 bases). There are 16 residues in the CDR3. V dropped 5 bases and J dropped 3 bases, with 18 bases sitting between them. CDR1 and CDR2 (germline): LGHDT, YNNKEL (reference sequence).

The chain combines TRBV24-1 with TRBJ2-1; TRBD2 matches 7 bases. The CDR3 totals 16 residues. The V gene's germline CDR1 is KGHDR and CDR2 SFDVKD. Trimming at V came to 5 bases and at J to 5 bases, leaving 11 bases not matched to a gene. DNA of the CDR3: TGTGCCACCAGTGCTACCCGGCAGCGGGGAAACAATGAGCAGTTCTTC. Protein: CATSATRQRGNNEQFF.

There are a few counts of this clonotype. The V and J genes are TRBV7-3 and TRBJ2-1; possible D gene TRBD1, 6 bases. Trimming cost V 3 bases and J 9 bases, with 15 bases left between them. Germline CDR1 SGHTA, CDR2 FQGTGA. The CDR3 covers 14 residues. DNA of the CDR3: TGTGCCAGCAGCTTGGGGGCTCCGTCGTCTGAGCAGTTCTTC. It encodes CASSLGAPSSEQFF.

This rearrangement joins TRBV6-2 or TRBV6-3 to TRBJ1-5; D is unclear. Germline CDR1 reads MNHEY; CDR2 reads SVGEGT. V lost 6 bases, J lost 0 bases, and 9 bases lay in between. The CDR3 is made up of 14 amino acids. The CDR3 protein is CASRGGFSNQPQHF. The DNA for the CDR3 is TGTGCCAGCAGGGGCGGATTTAGCAATCAGCCCCAGCATTTT.

This clonotype was found many times. This chain connects TRBV6-5 to TRBJ1-2; D call uncertain. This CDR3 has 13 amino acids. The germline CDR1 and CDR2 sequences are MNHEY and SVGAGI. The V end was cut by 2 bases, the J end by 4 bases, with 8 bases between. For the CDR3, the DNA is TGTGCCAGCAGTTACGGTCAGGCCTATGGCTACACCTTC. Its protein is CASSYGQAYGYTF.

The chain is built from TRBV25-1 and TRBJ1-2; 8 bases match TRBD1. The CDR3 is 15 residues long. J was trimmed by 2 bases and V by 11 bases; bases with no gene match: 13. Germline V gene lookup returns CDR1 MGHDK and CDR2 SYGVNS. Here the CDR3 DNA reads TGTGCCCCCCCGGACAGGGCGGAATCGAACTATGGCTACACCTTC. It translates to CAPPDRAESNYGYTF.

This clonotype was observed a few times. The J gene is TRBJ2-5, the V gene TRBV4-3; tentatively, D is TRBD1 (5 bases). The length of the CDR3 is 11 residues. V dropped 4 bases and J dropped 7 bases, with 7 bases sitting between them. CDR1 and CDR2 (germline): LGHNA, YSLEER. CDR3 nucleotide sequence: TGCGCCAGCAGCCGTAGGGGGACCCAGTACTTC. Encoded protein: CASSRRGTQYF.

This clonotype was seen a handful of times. The V gene is TRBV15, the J gene TRBJ2-7, with D unclear. V was trimmed by 0 bases and J by 3 bases, leaving 9 bases between them. Germline V lookup: CDR1 LNHNV, CDR2 YYDKDF (reference sequence). There are 14 residues in the CDR3. CDR3 sequence: CATSREVWDYEQYF. The CDR3, as DNA: TGTGCCACCAGCAGAGAAGTCTGGGACTACGAGCAGTACTTC.

This clonotype has a handful of counts. The V gene is TRBV14, the J gene TRBJ2-1; 10 positions agree with TRBD2. The J segment lost 8 bases and the V segment lost 6 bases, leaving 10 bases of the junction unmatched. Germline values: CDR1 SGHDN, CDR2 FVKESK. This CDR3 is 15 amino acids long. CDR3 sequence reads: CASSRRLAGGDEQFF. The CDR3 bases are TGTGCCAGCAGTCGTAGATTAGCGGGAGGTGATGAGCAGTTCTTC.

Many counts were recorded for this clonotype. This chain connects TRBV24-1 to TRBJ2-5; possibly TRBD1 for D (5 bases). V lost 5 bases and J lost 1, with 10 bases in between. This CDR3 comprises 14 residues. Germline V gene data show CDR1 as KGHDR and CDR2 as SFDVKD. CDR3 sequence (DNA): TGTGCCACCAGTGGCCCCGACAGCCAAGAGACCCAGTACTTC. It yields the protein CATSGPDSQETQYF.

The CDR3 sequence is CASSLWTGRDEPRGQPQHF. The CDR3 DNA reads TGTGCCAGCAGCTTATGGACGGGTAGGGACGAACCGAGGGGTCAGCCCCAGCATTTT. V is TRBV11-3 and J is TRBJ1-5, with D tentatively TRBD1 (5 bases). Trimming cost V 2 bases and J 6 bases, with 26 bases left between them. The germline CDR1 and CDR2 sequences are SGHNT and YENEEA. This CDR3 region has 19 residues.

The chain couples TRBV6-2 or TRBV6-3 to TRBJ2-1; 11 nucleotides agree with TRBD2. The germline V gene has CDR1 MNHEY and CDR2 SVGEGT. The CDR3 has 16 amino acids. The junction had 5 bases not matched to a gene; V was cut back by 3 bases and J by 4 bases. CDR3 bases: TGTGCCAGCAGTTATAGCGGGAGGGGCAGGTACAATGAGCAGTTCTTC. Translating gives CASSYSGRGRYNEQFF.

This clonotype was recorded at least ten times. V usage is TRBV28 and J usage is TRBJ2-1, with D hard to call. Trimming cost V 6 bases and J 6 bases, with 12 bases left between them. The germline V gene encodes CDR1 MDHEN and CDR2 SYDVKM. The CDR3 sequence is 13 residues long. CDR3 sequence reads: CASRRTQTNEQFF. The CDR3 DNA sequence: TGTGCCAGCAGAAGGACCCAAACCAATGAGCAGTTCTTC.

This clonotype was counted a few times. The chain carries TRBV9 and TRBJ1-1; a possible D gene is TRBD1 (5 bases). V was shortened by 4 bases and J by 5 bases, with 21 bases between the two germline ends. This CDR3 is 16 amino acids long. Germline V gene data show CDR1 as SGDLS and CDR2 as YYNGEE. CDR3 sequence reads: CASSPPLGGARTEAFF. The CDR3 DNA follows: TGTGCCAGCAGCCCCCCCCTGGGAGGGGCGCGAACTGAAGCTTTCTTT.

On this clonotype itself: One end of the junction is discordant with germline, which a read error may explain. In DNA, the CDR3 is TGCTGTGCTAGAGATACTAGCGGGAGGGCCTCCCCCTACGAGCAGTACTTC. Its translation is CCARDTSGRASPYEQYF. This chain uses TRBV20-1 with TRBJ2-7; TRBD2 matches at 13 bases. This CDR3 spans 17 amino acids. Per the germline V gene, CDR1 is DFQATT and CDR2 is SNEGSKA (reference sequence).

This clonotype appeared a few times. V gene TRBV30 combines with J gene TRBJ2-7, with D possibly TRBD1 on 6 matching bases. In germline, CDR1 is GTSNPN, CDR2 SVGIG (reference sequence). Between the trimmed V and J ends, which lost 3 bases and 0 bases, there was a span of 12 bases. The CDR3 spans 14 residues. Written as DNA, the CDR3 is TGTGCCTGGAGGCAGGGGCAGTTCTCCTACGAGCAGTACTTC. Its protein is CAWRQGQFSYEQYF.

This clonotype was observed a handful of times. The V call is TRBV12-3 or TRBV12-4, the J call TRBJ1-5; tentative D call: TRBD1 (6 bases). The CDR3 loop spans 14 amino acids. V was shortened by 3 bases and J by 1 base, with 7 bases between the two germline ends. CDR3 residues: CASSFDRSNQPQHF. The CDR3 DNA reads TGTGCCAGCAGTTTCGACAGGAGCAATCAGCCCCAGCATTTT.